This record concerns one TCR beta chain sequence. Its antigen is not identified. The sample originates from a study of Ad26.COV2.S vaccination and SARS-CoV-2 variants. Notes on the study in general: Compared with placebo recipients, vaccine recipients had higher spike-specific TCR breadth. Spike-specific CD8+ and CD4+ T cell responses reportedly showed substantial breadth after vaccination.

This sample's treatment: some 19 received Ad26.COV2.S at low or high dose, single or two shots; 5 received placebo; per-sample allocation not given. Sampling was done on day 63 after the first vaccine or placebo injection. The table came from immunoSEQ multiplex PCR; TCRdb's copy has only in-frame clones and leaves some out. The sample contains about 500,000 clones, 89% of which appear only once. From germline, CDR1 is MNHEY and CDR2 SMNVEV (reference sequence). The CDR3 extends over 11 amino acids. Trimming cost V 8 bases and J 5 bases; bases outside gene matches: 2. The sample was peripheral blood, taken in a trial of Ad26.COV2.S vaccine versus placebo. The sequence derives from a person between 18 and 59 years old who received the Ad26.COV2.S COVID-19 vaccine or a placebo. This sequence joins TRBV27 and TRBJ2-5, with 7 positions matching TRBD2. DNA for the CDR3: TGTGCCAGCGGGGGGGTGGAGACCCAGTACTTC. Encoded protein: CASGGVETQYF.